This T cell receptor beta chain was obtained from a study of T-cell reconstitution after alpha-beta-depleted transplantation in children. This clonotype was picked up a small number of times. It was with unique molecular identifiers that the TCRbeta library was prepared. TCRdb re-called the PCR reads with MiXCR, one entry per CDR3 protein. The sample comprises around 480,000 distinct CDR3 sequences, 32% of which are singletons, and roughly 2.5% rests with the top ten. The sample was PBMCs from the stem cell graft donor, taken from the stem cell graft. The receptor's source is a human donor who donated a stem cell graft to a child with aplastic anemia.

CDR3 in DNA: TGTGCCAGCAGCTTCGCGGGGGGTAGGGCAGATACGCAGTATTTT. Residues: CASSFAGGRADTQYF. This chain joins TRBV7-2 and TRBJ2-3; TRBD2 matches at 8 bases. J gave up 4 bases and V 3 bases, and 6 bases lay outside the gene matches. The CDR3 contains 15 residues. CDR1 SGHTA and CDR2 FQGNSA come from the germline V gene. Full variable domain (outside the CDR3, taken from reference TRBV7-2 and TRBJ2-3): GAGVSQSPSNKVTEKGKDVELRCDPISGHTALYWYRQSLGQGLEFLIYFQGNSAPDKSGLPSDRFSAERTGGSVSTLTIQRTQQEDSAVYLCASSFAGGRADTQYFGPGTRLTVL.